This T cell receptor beta chain was observed in a study of cytomegalovirus exposure and HLA in healthy donors. General observations from the study: As confirmed in vitro, a few CMV-associated chains were specific for CMV antigens. Some TCR beta chains (around 160 of them) were listed as cytomegalovirus-associated.

In regard to this clone: Its antigen is not known.

The length of the CDR3 is 17 residues. With 6 bases removed from V and 3 bases from J, the gap between germline ends came to 21 bases. Germline V CDR1 and CDR2: MGHDK, SYGVNS. Clones were read by immunoSEQ multiplex PCR, and TCRdb kept only the in-frame ones, dropping some. The table has 150,000 to 200,000 clones, approximately 85% seen once. The V and J genes are TRBV25-1 and TRBJ2-1; a weak D match, TRBD1 (6 bases). The source material was PBMCs. The sequence came from a woman under 30 in good health and CMV-seronegative. CDR3 DNA: TGTGCCAGCAGACAATCCCCCCCGGGACACAACTACAATGAGCAGTTCTTC. Translated, it gives CASRQSPPGHNYNEQFF.